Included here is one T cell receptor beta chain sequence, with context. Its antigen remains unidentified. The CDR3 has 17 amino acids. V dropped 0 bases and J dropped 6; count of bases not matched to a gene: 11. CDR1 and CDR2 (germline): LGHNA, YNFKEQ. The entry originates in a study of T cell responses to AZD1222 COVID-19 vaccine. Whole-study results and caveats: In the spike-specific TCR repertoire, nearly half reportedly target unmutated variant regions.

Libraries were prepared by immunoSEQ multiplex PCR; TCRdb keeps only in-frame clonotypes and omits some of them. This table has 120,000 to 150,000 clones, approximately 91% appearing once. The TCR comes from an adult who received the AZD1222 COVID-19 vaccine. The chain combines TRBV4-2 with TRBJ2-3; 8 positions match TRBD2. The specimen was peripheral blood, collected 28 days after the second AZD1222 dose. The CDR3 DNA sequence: TGTGCCAGCAGCCAAGATTCGGCGGGAGGAGGCGGTGATACGCAGTATTTT. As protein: CASSQDSAGGGGDTQYF.